The clone carrying this TCR beta chain was recorded many times. What it binds is unknown. This sample is drawn from a study of T cells in Graves' hyperthyroidism and ophthalmopathy. About the study: It was at initial diagnosis, before any treatment, that peripheral blood was collected. Whole-study findings and limits: Most thyroid clonotypes expanded above 0.001 were also detected in blood. Ophthalmopathy onset followed model prediction by a median about 6.9 months.

The cohort's ophthalmopathy patients, a group with duration under 3 months, had a Clinical Activity Score of at least 3 and a NOSPECS grade of at least 4. What was amplified from RNA transcripts were TCR beta CDR3 regions. During a first-round RT-PCR of the TCR CDR3, the HTBI primer set was used. Using its own MiXCR run on the multiplex PCR reads, TCRdb lists one record per CDR3 protein. The data show around 250,000 distinct CDR3 sequences, roughly 17% seen once. Sequenced input: blood. The sequence derives from a woman between 18 and 29 years old with Graves' ophthalmopathy.

The DNA for the CDR3 is TGTGCCAGCAGTGTTCTCCAAAGGGGTGAAAAACTGTTTTTT. This translates into CASSVLQRGEKLFF. The chain joins TRBV6-1 to TRBJ1-4; TRBD1 is a possible D gene (5 bases). V was shortened by 4 bases and J by 7 bases, with 13 bases between the two germline ends. CDR3 size: 14 residues. In germline, CDR1 is MNHNS, CDR2 SASEGT.